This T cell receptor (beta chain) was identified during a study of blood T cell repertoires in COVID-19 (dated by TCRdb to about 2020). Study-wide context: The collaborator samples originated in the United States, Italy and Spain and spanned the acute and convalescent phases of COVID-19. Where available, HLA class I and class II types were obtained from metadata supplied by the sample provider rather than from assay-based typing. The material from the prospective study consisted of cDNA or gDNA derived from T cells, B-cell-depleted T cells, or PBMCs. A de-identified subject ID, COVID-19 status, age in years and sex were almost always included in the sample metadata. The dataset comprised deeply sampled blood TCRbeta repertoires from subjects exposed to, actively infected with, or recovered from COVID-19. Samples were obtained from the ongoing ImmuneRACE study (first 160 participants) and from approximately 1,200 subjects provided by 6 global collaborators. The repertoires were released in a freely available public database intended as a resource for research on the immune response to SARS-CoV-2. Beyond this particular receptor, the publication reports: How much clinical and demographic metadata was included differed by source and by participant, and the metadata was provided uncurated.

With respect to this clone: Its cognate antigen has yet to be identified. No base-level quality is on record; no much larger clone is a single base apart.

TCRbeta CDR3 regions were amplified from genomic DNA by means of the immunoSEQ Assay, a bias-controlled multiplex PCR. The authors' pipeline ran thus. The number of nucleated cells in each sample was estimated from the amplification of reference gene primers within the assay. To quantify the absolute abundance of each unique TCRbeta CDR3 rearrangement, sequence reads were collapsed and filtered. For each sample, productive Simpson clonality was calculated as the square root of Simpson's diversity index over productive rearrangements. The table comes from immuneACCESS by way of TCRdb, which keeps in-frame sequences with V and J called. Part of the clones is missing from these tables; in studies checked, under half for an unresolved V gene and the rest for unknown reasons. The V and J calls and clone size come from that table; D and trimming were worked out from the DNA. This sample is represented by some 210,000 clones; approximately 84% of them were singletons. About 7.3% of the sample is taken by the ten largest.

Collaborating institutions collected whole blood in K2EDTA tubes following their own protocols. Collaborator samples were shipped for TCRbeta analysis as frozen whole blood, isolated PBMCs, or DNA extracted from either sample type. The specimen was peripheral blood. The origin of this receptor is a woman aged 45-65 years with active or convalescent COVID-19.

The CDR3 loop reads CASSEEHSGNTIYF. In nucleotides, the sequence is TGTGCCAGCAGCGAGGAACACTCTGGAAACACCATATATTTT. The rearranged segments are TRBV7-2 and TRBJ1-3; no D gene is confidently identified. The junction shows trimming of 5 bases on V and 0 bases on J, plus 8 bases between the germline ends. From cysteine to phenylalanine, the CDR3 is 14 amino acids long. Just CDR3 DNA is preserved here, 42 bases in frame from base 1. The germline V gene provides CDR1 SGHTA and CDR2 FQGNSA.